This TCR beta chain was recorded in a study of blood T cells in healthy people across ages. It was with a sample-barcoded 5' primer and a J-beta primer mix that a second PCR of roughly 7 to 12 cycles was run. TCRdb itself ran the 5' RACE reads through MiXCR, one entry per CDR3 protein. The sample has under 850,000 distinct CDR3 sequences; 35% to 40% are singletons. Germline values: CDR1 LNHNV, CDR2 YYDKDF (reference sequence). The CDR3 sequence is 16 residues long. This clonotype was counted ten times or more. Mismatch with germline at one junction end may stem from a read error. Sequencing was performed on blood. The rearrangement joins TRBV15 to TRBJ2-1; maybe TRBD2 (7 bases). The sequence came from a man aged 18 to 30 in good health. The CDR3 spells CATRRSSGGSHNEQFF. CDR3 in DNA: TGTGCCACCAGGCGATCCTCGGGGGGCTCCCACAATGAGCAGTTCTTC.